This TCR beta chain was captured in a study of cytomegalovirus exposure and HLA in healthy donors (dated by TCRdb to between 2016 and 2019). At the level of the whole study: A later analysis indicated that the roughly 130 validation repertoires were generated on the platform also employed for the 700 or so repertoires of the first cohort. To predict cytomegalovirus infection status, the study combined high-throughput TCR immunosequencing, statistical association of individual TCRs with disease status, and machine learning. Besides the first cohort of roughly 640 subjects, a separate validation cohort made up of 120 different subjects was used. The study aimed to test whether cataloging public T cell receptors could reveal signatures of past pathogen exposure. Study-wide conclusions, independent of this receptor: The study listed over 150 TCR beta chains as associated with cytomegalovirus. The validation cohort had no HLA typing available for a later analysis, so co-occurrence within that cohort was assessed over all 120 or so repertoires. Cytomegalovirus status was reported to be diagnosed by the classifier with high specificity and sensitivity in both the original and validation cohorts. In a later analysis, TCRs clustered in the first cohort were found to also tend to co-occur in the roughly 110 validation repertoires, with 85% to 95% of cluster scores above 0. While some public TCRs were present in many individuals, most TCR sequences turned up only very rarely across donors. It was suggested by the authors that the approach could potentially be generalized to other disease states and immunological phenotypes. In vitro tests confirmed that three of the cytomegalovirus-associated TCR beta chains recognize cytomegalovirus antigens.

The library was prepared using the immunoSEQ multiplex PCR assay. As for the original processing: A statistical classification framework was built to diagnose cytomegalovirus status from the catalog of TCR beta chain sequences. TCRdb obtained this table from immuneACCESS and retained in-frame rearrangements with V and J assigned. These tables miss some clones; where compared with another copy, unresolved V genes account for less than half of the shortfall, and the remainder is unexplained. V and J calls and clone size follow that table, whereas D and trimming were derived from the DNA. Across this sample there are tens of thousands of clones, with about 92% seen only once. The top ten constitute approximately 0.69% of the sample. V lost 2 bases and J lost 4 bases; the stretch between them is 20 bases long. From cysteine to phenylalanine, the CDR3 is 17 amino acids long. The CDR3 DNA has 51 bases and is translated from base 1. The germline V gene gives CDR1 as SGHTA and CDR2 as FQGNSA.

The donors were included in the validation cohort of some 120 subjects, a group kept apart from the roughly 700-subject first cohort. In the case of this clone: This clone's antigen is unknown. Base-call qualities are not available, and no considerably larger clone is one nucleotide away.

The source of this sequence is a young man in good health and CMV-seronegative. The sample taken for sequencing was PBMCs. The rearrangement combines TRBV7-2 with TRBJ1-2; the D gene assignment is ambiguous. The sequence in DNA is TGTGCCAGCAGCTTATTGGGCAGCTCAGGTGGGCTCTATGGCTACACCTTC. It encodes CASSLLGSSGGLYGYTF.